This T cell receptor (beta chain) comes out of a study of shared clonotypes between healthy human individuals. Study-level background: Three plates were used per donor for CD4 naive, three for CD4 memory, two for CD8 naive and one for CD8 memory.

Points from the study as a whole: Generation probability values for non-shared clonotypes were lower than those for clonotypes shared by all four donors.

About this clone itself: What it recognizes is unknown. The junction does not match germline at one end; this may be a read error.

Germline lookup yields CDR1 SSHAT and CDR2 FNYEAQ (reference sequence). This CDR3 is 17 amino acids long. Clones were sequenced by immunoSEQ multiplex PCR, and TCRdb holds only the in-frame ones, with some missing. There are roughly 1,500,000 clones in the sample; 98% occur only once, and around 0.45% lies in the top ten. The chain recombines TRBV7-7 with TRBJ2-5; D is undetermined. The sequence derives from a man aged 30 to 39 in good health. The sequenced material came from naive CD4+ T cells sorted from blood. Subset meaning: CD45RA+ positively selected. CDR3 in amino acids: CASSLYARRSNWGTQYF. As DNA, the CDR3 is TGTGCTAGCAGCTTATACGCCAGAAGATCAAATTGGGGGACCCAGTACTTC.